The clone carrying this TCR beta chain was counted ten times or more. Its antigen is undetermined. CDR3 size: 14 residues. CDR1 MDHEN and CDR2 SYDVKM come from the germline V gene. V was cut by 7 bases and J by 4 bases, with 17 bases left in between. Through Arm-PCR of CDR3 regions and iRepertoire HTBI primers, TCR beta libraries were built. Each CDR3 protein gets one entry after TCRdb re-called the multiplex PCR reads with MiXCR. The profile shows a few hundred thousand distinct CDR3 sequences, roughly 23% of them singletons. The data derive from a study of regulatory T cells in long-lasting Graves disease. Study-wide results and limits: Analyses excluded thyroid tissue, covering peripheral blood alone. It was possible that the small sample size reduced accuracy.

Time point defined: persistent/refractory GD, antithyroid drugs over 5 years with positive TRAb. RNA extracted from PBMCs served as the sequencing template. The TCR originated in a female donor with Graves disease. V and J are TRBV28 and TRBJ2-7; D is undetermined. The starting material was peripheral blood mononuclear cells (PBMCs), obtained when the disease was refractory, from a patient treated with antithyroid drugs. Here the CDR3 reads CASTRQGPVYEQYF. CDR3 nucleotides: TGTGCCAGCACCCGACAAGGCCCCGTTTACGAGCAGTACTTC.